This T cell receptor beta chain was retrieved from a study of beta chain features in type 1 diabetes. Every donor provided one heparinised blood draw, which averaged about 116 mL. CD4+ naive, central memory, regulatory and stem cell-like memory subsets were isolated by sorting on CD45RO/CCR7/CD25/CD127/CD95/CD27. Expressed TCRB transcripts were sequenced after all isolated RNA was converted to cDNA. An average of around 3.9 million reads was obtained for naive, central memory and regulatory T cell samples. Assay: immunoSEQ multiplex PCR; the TCRdb copy retains only in-frame clones and omits some. Here the sample spans a few hundred thousand clones, over 7.5% being singletons. The CDR3 is 15 amino acids. Between the trimmed V and J ends, which lost 5 bases and 1 base, there was a span of 12 bases. Germline V gene data show CDR1 as SGHAT and CDR2 as FQNNGV.

The source of this sequence is a woman between 18 and 30 years old in good health. The rearrangement links TRBV11-2 to TRBJ1-3; weak D call: TRBD1 (5 bases). The sequenced sample was naive CD4+ T cells from blood. For the CDR3, the DNA is TGTGCCAGCAGCGAGGGACTTCGGTCTGGAAACACCATATATTTT. Translated: CASSEGLRSGNTIYF. The whole variable domain, remainder taken from reference TRBV11-2 and TRBJ1-3, is EAGVAQSPRYKIIEKRQSVAFWCNPISGHATLYWYQQILGQGPKLLIQFQNNGVVDDSQLPKDRFSAERLKGVDSTLKIQPAKLEDSAVYLCASSEGLRSGNTIYFGEGSWLTVV.